The rows below give T cell receptor beta chains drawn from one sample of a study of cytomegalovirus exposure and HLA in healthy donors. Assay: immunoSEQ multiplex PCR; the TCRdb copy retains only in-frame clones and omits some. The sample records about 180,000 clones, over 70% being singletons. Sequencing was performed on PBMCs. Receptor source: a woman aged 45-65 years in good health and CMV-seronegative. Both conserved end residues are part of each CDR3. The D gene is left open where the match is weak. Size tells how often a clone was seen (once, few, many) or the class of an expanded clone, and some rows leave it out.

d_gene,v_gene,abundance,j_gene,CDR3nt,CDR3aa
TRBD1,TRBV7-8,.,TRBJ2-7,TGTGCCAGCAGCTTCCCGGGACAGGGAATCCCCTACGAGCAGTACTTC,CASSFPGQGIPYEQYF
.,TRBV18,.,TRBJ2-2,TGTGCCAGCTCTCCCGGGACAACGAACACCGGGGAGCTGTTTTTT,CASSPGTTNTGELFF
TRBD1,TRBV28,.,TRBJ1-2,TGTGCCAGCAGTTCGACAGGGGCGGGCGGCTACACCTTC,CASSSTGAGGYTF
.,TRBV4-3,.,TRBJ2-2,TGCGCCAGCAGCCACTATCCCCCCGGGGTAGTGGACACCGGGGAGCTGTTTTTT,CASSHYPPGVVDTGELFF
.,TRBV2,.,TRBJ2-1,TGTGCCAGCAGTGACGAGGTGGGAGCCTACAATGAGCAGTTCTTC,CASSDEVGAYNEQFF
.,TRBV27,.,TRBJ1-6,TGTGCCAGCAGTCCTAGCCGGGATAATTCACCCCTCCACTTT,CASSPSRDNSPLHF
.,TRBV6-1,.,TRBJ2-3,TGTGCCAGCAGTGTCCAGGGATTCGGCACAGATACGCAGTATTTT,CASSVQGFGTDTQYF
.,TRBV7-9,many,TRBJ2-7,TGTGCCAGCAGCCCCCCGAGCCAAACCTACGAGCAGTACTTC,CASSPPSQTYEQYF
.,TRBV9,.,TRBJ1-3,TGTGCCAGCAGCGTAGCTACGGCAGGGGTTGGGGGAAACACCATATATTTT,CASSVATAGVGGNTIYF
.,TRBV7-8,.,TRBJ2-2,TGTGCCAGCAGCTTAGAACTGGCGAACACCGGGGAGCTGTTTTTT,CASSLELANTGELFF
.,TRBV19,.,TRBJ2-3,TGTGCCAGCACCCCGAGGGCCACCTACACAGATACGCAGTATTTT,CASTPRATYTDTQYF
.,TRBV28,.,TRBJ2-3,TGTGCCAGCAGTCGACATCCGGATACGCAGTATTTT,CASSRHPDTQYF
.,TRBV7-9,once,TRBJ1-6,TGTGCCAGCAGCTTGGGGGCACGGTCCCTCCACTTT,CASSLGARSLHF
TRBD1,TRBV30,.,TRBJ1-5,TGTGCCTGGAGTCACAGGGGGCTCCAGCCCCAGCATTTT,CAWSHRGLQPQHF
.,TRBV6-5,.,TRBJ1-3,TGTGCCAGCAGTTGGCGAAACACCATATATTTT,CASSWRNTIYF
.,TRBV10-3,.,TRBJ2-7,TGTGCCATCAGTGAGTCGATGGGAGGCTACGAGCAGTACTTC,CAISESMGGYEQYF
.,TRBV2,.,TRBJ1-5,TGTGCCAGCAGCCCCGAGTCAGGGCCCAATCAGCCCCAGCATTTT,CASSPESGPNQPQHF
TRBD2,TRBV27,.,TRBJ2-7,TGTGCCAGCAGTCTGGGGACTAGCGGGGTTGCCTACGAGCAGTACTTC,CASSLGTSGVAYEQYF
TRBD1,TRBV9,.,TRBJ1-2,TGTGCCAGCAGCGTAAGGGACAGCTTTGACTATGGCTACACCTTC,CASSVRDSFDYGYTF
.,TRBV28,.,TRBJ2-3,TGTGCCAGCAGCCCACCCGGTTCAACAGATACGCAGTATTTT,CASSPPGSTDTQYF
TRBD1,TRBV4-3,few,TRBJ1-1,TGCGCCAGCAGCCAGGACCTGGACAGGGGAAGATCAGCTTTCTTT,CASSQDLDRGRSAFF
TRBD2,TRBV5-1,.,TRBJ2-5,TGCGCCAGCAGCTCAAAACCTAGCGGGGAGATCCAAGAGACCCAGTACTTC,CASSSKPSGEIQETQYF
TRBD2,TRBV7-9,.,TRBJ2-1,TGTGCCAGCAGCTTGCTTACTAGCGGGGGGGCCGAAAAGCAGTTCTTC,CASSLLTSGGAEKQFF